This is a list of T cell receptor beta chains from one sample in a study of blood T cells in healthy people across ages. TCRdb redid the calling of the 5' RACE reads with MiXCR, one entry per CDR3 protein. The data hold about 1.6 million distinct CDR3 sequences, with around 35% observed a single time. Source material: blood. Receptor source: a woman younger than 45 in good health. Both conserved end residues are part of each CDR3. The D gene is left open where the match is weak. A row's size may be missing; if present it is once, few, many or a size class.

CDR3 protein: CSARTSGSLFSYEQYF
CDR3 DNA: TGCAGTGCCAGGACTAGCGGGAGCTTGTTTTCCTACGAGCAGTACTTC
J gene: TRBJ2-7
clone size: .
D gene: TRBD2
V gene: TRBV20-1

CDR3 protein: CASRAGTTSYEQYF
CDR3 DNA: TGTGCCAGCAGGGCCGGGACAACCTCCTACGAGCAGTACTTC
J gene: TRBJ2-7
clone size: .
D gene: .
V gene: TRBV27

CDR3 protein: CASSLSSGSLPSGEQYF
CDR3 DNA: TGCGCCAGCAGTTTAAGTTCGGGCAGCCTCCCCTCGGGGGAGCAGTACTTC
J gene: TRBJ2-4
clone size: .
D gene: .
V gene: TRBV5-1

CDR3 protein: CASSPARVGRGSYNEQFF
CDR3 DNA: TGTGCCAGCAGCCCGGCGCGCGTCGGACGGGGCTCCTACAATGAGCAGTTCTTC
J gene: TRBJ2-1
clone size: .
D gene: .
V gene: TRBV4-2

CDR3 protein: CASRSDRSNYGYTF
CDR3 DNA: TGTGCCAGCAGATCGGACCGGTCTAACTATGGCTACACCTTC
J gene: TRBJ1-2
clone size: .
D gene: .
V gene: TRBV12-3/TRBV12-4

CDR3 protein: CASSLLYSAGKAFF
CDR3 DNA: TGTGCCAGCAGCTTATTATATTCGGCAGGCAAGGCTTTCTTT
J gene: TRBJ1-1
clone size: .
D gene: .
V gene: TRBV7-9

CDR3 protein: CATSRDRTGVETQYF
CDR3 DNA: TGTGCCACCAGCAGAGATCGGACGGGAGTGGAGACCCAGTACTTC
J gene: TRBJ2-5
clone size: .
D gene: .
V gene: TRBV15

CDR3 protein: CASRFGQGNSYEQYF
CDR3 DNA: TGTGCCAGCAGGTTCGGACAGGGGAACTCCTACGAGCAGTACTTC
J gene: TRBJ2-7
clone size: .
D gene: TRBD1
V gene: TRBV6-5

CDR3 protein: CSARGAGDSYEQYF
CDR3 DNA: TGCAGTGCTAGAGGGGCGGGGGACTCCTACGAGCAGTACTTC
J gene: TRBJ2-7
clone size: .
D gene: TRBD2
V gene: TRBV20-1

CDR3 protein: CATRRLADTTDTQYF
CDR3 DNA: TGCGCCACCAGACGACTAGCGGACACCACAGATACGCAGTATTTT
J gene: TRBJ2-3
clone size: few
D gene: TRBD2
V gene: TRBV5-1

CDR3 protein: CSAVRPSGSTDTQYF
CDR3 DNA: TGCAGTGCTGTGAGACCTAGCGGGAGCACAGATACGCAGTATTTT
J gene: TRBJ2-3
clone size: .
D gene: TRBD2
V gene: TRBV20-1

CDR3 protein: CSAGPAGGPYEQYF
CDR3 DNA: TGCAGTGCTGGACCAGCGGGAGGGCCTTACGAGCAGTACTTC
J gene: TRBJ2-7
clone size: .
D gene: TRBD2
V gene: TRBV20-1

CDR3 protein: CARRRDGGIVWFF
CDR3 DNA: TGTGCAAGGCGCCGGGACGGGGGAATCGTGTGGTTCTTC
J gene: TRBJ2-1
clone size: .
D gene: .
V gene: TRBV12-2

CDR3 protein: CASSLNVRPSRSYGYTF
CDR3 DNA: TGTGCCAGCAGCTTAAATGTACGGCCTAGTAGGAGCTATGGCTACACCTTC
J gene: TRBJ1-2
clone size: .
D gene: .
V gene: TRBV11-2

CDR3 protein: CASSLAYRTVSGNTEAFF
CDR3 DNA: TGTGCCAGCAGCTTAGCCTACCGGACAGTTTCCGGGAACACTGAAGCTTTCTTT
J gene: TRBJ1-1
clone size: .
D gene: .
V gene: TRBV7-9

CDR3 protein: CAGSLGGTAHEAFF
CDR3 DNA: TGCGCCGGCAGCTTGGGTGGGACAGCCCATGAAGCTTTCTTT
J gene: TRBJ1-1
clone size: once
D gene: TRBD1
V gene: TRBV5-1

CDR3 protein: CASSRDFSSYEQYF
CDR3 DNA: TGTGCCAGCAGCCGGGACTTTAGCTCCTACGAGCAGTACTTC
J gene: TRBJ2-7
clone size: many
D gene: .
V gene: TRBV6-2/TRBV6-3

CDR3 protein: CSARELVQGNSPLHF
CDR3 DNA: TGCAGTGCTAGAGAATTAGTGCAGGGGAATTCACCCCTCCACTTT
J gene: TRBJ1-6
clone size: .
D gene: .
V gene: TRBV20-1

CDR3 protein: CASSRDRHRYTF
CDR3 DNA: TGTGCCAGCAGCCGGGACAGACATCGCTACACCTTC
J gene: TRBJ1-2
clone size: .
D gene: TRBD1
V gene: TRBV6-1

CDR3 protein: CSAITEGTSNEKLFF
CDR3 DNA: TGCAGTGCTATTACGGAAGGGACATCTAATGAAAAACTGTTTTTT
J gene: TRBJ1-4
clone size: few
D gene: .
V gene: TRBV20-1

CDR3 protein: CATSETTSGRETQYF
CDR3 DNA: TGTGCCACCAGTGAGACGACTAGCGGGAGGGAGACCCAGTACTTC
J gene: TRBJ2-5
clone size: few
D gene: TRBD2
V gene: TRBV24-1

CDR3 protein: CASSYPGKGIYEQYF
CDR3 DNA: TGTGCCAGCAGTTACCCGGGCAAGGGCATTTACGAGCAGTACTTC
J gene: TRBJ2-7
clone size: few
D gene: .
V gene: TRBV6-2/TRBV6-3

CDR3 protein: CASMGRGYNEQFF
CDR3 DNA: TGTGCCAGCATGGGCAGGGGATACAATGAGCAGTTCTTC
J gene: TRBJ2-1
clone size: .
D gene: .
V gene: TRBV12-3/TRBV12-4

CDR3 protein: CSAPGRNATNEKLFF
CDR3 DNA: TGCAGTGCCCCGGGTAGGAACGCAACTAATGAAAAACTGTTTTTT
J gene: TRBJ1-4
clone size: few
D gene: .
V gene: TRBV20-1

CDR3 protein: CASSYSVGVTETQYF
CDR3 DNA: TGTGCCAGCAGTTACTCAGTGGGGGTGACAGAGACCCAGTACTTC
J gene: TRBJ2-5
clone size: .
D gene: .
V gene: TRBV6-5

CDR3 protein: CASSLYRVTSGNEQFF
CDR3 DNA: TGTGCCAGCAGCCTCTACAGGGTAACTTCGGGCAATGAGCAGTTCTTC
J gene: TRBJ2-1
clone size: few
D gene: .
V gene: TRBV5-6

CDR3 protein: CASSVGIGGRGDTQYF
CDR3 DNA: TGTGCCAGCAGTGTTGGTATCGGGGGCCGGGGAGATACGCAGTATTTT
J gene: TRBJ2-3
clone size: .
D gene: .
V gene: TRBV2

CDR3 protein: CSALSSLEAFF
CDR3 DNA: TGCAGTGCTCTGAGTAGTCTTGAAGCTTTCTTT
J gene: TRBJ1-1
clone size: .
D gene: .
V gene: TRBV20-1

CDR3 protein: CATRVATNYGYTF
CDR3 DNA: TGTGCCACGAGGGTGGCAACTAACTATGGCTACACCTTC
J gene: TRBJ1-2
clone size: few
D gene: .
V gene: TRBV6-1

CDR3 protein: CASSDERARFYEQYF
CDR3 DNA: TGTGCCAGCAGTGATGAAAGGGCCAGGTTTTACGAGCAGTACTTC
J gene: TRBJ2-7
clone size: .
D gene: .
V gene: TRBV2

CDR3 protein: CASSLVISSINTEAFF
CDR3 DNA: TGCGCCAGCAGCTTGGTTATCTCATCCATAAACACTGAAGCTTTCTTT
J gene: TRBJ1-1
clone size: .
D gene: .
V gene: TRBV5-1

CDR3 protein: CASSLGEFRQPQHF
CDR3 DNA: TGTGCCAGCAGTTTGGGGGAGTTCCGGCAGCCCCAGCATTTT
J gene: TRBJ1-5
clone size: .
D gene: .
V gene: TRBV12-3/TRBV12-4

CDR3 protein: CASRPGFQETQYF
CDR3 DNA: TGTGCCAGCAGACCAGGGTTTCAAGAGACCCAGTACTTC
J gene: TRBJ2-5
clone size: many
D gene: .
V gene: TRBV28

CDR3 protein: CASSPLQGSYEQYF
CDR3 DNA: TGTGCCAGCAGTCCCTTACAGGGCTCCTACGAGCAGTACTTC
J gene: TRBJ2-7
clone size: many
D gene: .
V gene: TRBV12-3/TRBV12-4

CDR3 protein: CASSTDRGSLYEQYF
CDR3 DNA: TGCGCCAGCAGCACAGACAGGGGGTCTCTCTACGAGCAGTACTTC
J gene: TRBJ2-7
clone size: .
D gene: TRBD1
V gene: TRBV5-1

CDR3 protein: CASSRQGRGFRETQYF
CDR3 DNA: TGTGCCAGCAGCCGCCAGGGGCGGGGGTTCAGGGAGACCCAGTACTTC
J gene: TRBJ2-5
clone size: once
D gene: .
V gene: TRBV28

CDR3 protein: CASSHRRTGGAGANVLTF
CDR3 DNA: TGTGCCAGCAGCCATAGACGGACAGGGGGAGCTGGGGCCAACGTCCTGACTTTC
J gene: TRBJ2-6
clone size: few
D gene: TRBD1
V gene: TRBV3-1

CDR3 protein: CSPIAKNIQYF
CDR3 DNA: TGCAGTCCAATAGCCAAAAACATTCAGTACTTC
J gene: TRBJ2-4
clone size: .
D gene: .
V gene: TRBV20-1

CDR3 protein: CASSAAYDYTF
CDR3 DNA: TGTGCCAGCAGTGCAGCCTATGACTACACCTTC
J gene: TRBJ1-2
clone size: .
D gene: .
V gene: TRBV2

CDR3 protein: CAGSLSSLAKNIQYF
CDR3 DNA: TGCGCCGGCAGCTTAAGTTCACTAGCCAAAAACATTCAGTACTTC
J gene: TRBJ2-4
clone size: .
D gene: .
V gene: TRBV5-1

CDR3 protein: CASCLHPSAYTDTQYF
CDR3 DNA: TGTGCCAGCTGTTTGCATCCTAGCGCCTACACAGATACGCAGTATTTT
J gene: TRBJ2-3
clone size: .
D gene: .
V gene: TRBV12-3/TRBV12-4

CDR3 protein: CGGDRGDGYTF
CDR3 DNA: TGCGGCGGCGACAGGGGCGATGGCTACACCTTC
J gene: TRBJ1-2
clone size: .
D gene: TRBD1
V gene: TRBV29-1

CDR3 protein: CASSLYGAGVSNTGELFF
CDR3 DNA: TGTGCCAGCAGCTTATATGGGGCGGGGGTTTCGAACACCGGGGAGCTGTTTTTT
J gene: TRBJ2-2
clone size: .
D gene: TRBD2
V gene: TRBV7-3

CDR3 protein: CASSPTWGPEAFF
CDR3 DNA: TGTGCCAGCAGCCCCACCTGGGGACCTGAAGCTTTCTTT
J gene: TRBJ1-1
clone size: once
D gene: .
V gene: TRBV14

CDR3 protein: CASSDSGQGYEQYF
CDR3 DNA: TGTGCCAGCAGTGACTCCGGACAGGGCTACGAGCAGTACTTC
J gene: TRBJ2-7
clone size: .
D gene: TRBD1
V gene: TRBV6-1

CDR3 protein: CSARVLVAGKLDTQYF
CDR3 DNA: TGCAGTGCTAGAGTGCTGGTAGCGGGCAAGCTTGATACGCAGTATTTT
J gene: TRBJ2-3
clone size: few
D gene: TRBD2
V gene: TRBV20-1

CDR3 protein: CANSQGRVGSSYEQYF
CDR3 DNA: TGCGCCAACAGCCAAGGACGGGTGGGGAGCTCCTACGAGCAGTACTTC
J gene: TRBJ2-7
clone size: .
D gene: .
V gene: TRBV4-1

CDR3 protein: CASSFLAGAAGEQFF
CDR3 DNA: TGTGCCAGCAGTTTTCTAGCGGGAGCGGCAGGAGAGCAGTTCTTC
J gene: TRBJ2-1
clone size: few
D gene: TRBD2
V gene: TRBV6-6

CDR3 protein: CASSLGGRPTYEQYF
CDR3 DNA: TGTGCCAGCAGCTTGGGCGGCAGACCCACCTACGAGCAGTACTTC
J gene: TRBJ2-7
clone size: .
D gene: .
V gene: TRBV5-6

CDR3 protein: CASGTGGFSGYTF
CDR3 DNA: TGTGCTAGTGGGACGGGGGGGTTCTCTGGCTACACCTTC
J gene: TRBJ1-2
clone size: few
D gene: .
V gene: TRBV12-3/TRBV12-4

CDR3 protein: CASSYTKTDYGYTF
CDR3 DNA: TGTGCCAGCAGTTACACGAAAACAGACTATGGCTACACCTTC
J gene: TRBJ1-2
clone size: few
D gene: .
V gene: TRBV6-6

CDR3 protein: CASSDGAAGMNTEAFF
CDR3 DNA: TGTGCCAGCAGCGATGGGGCCGCTGGTATGAACACTGAAGCTTTCTTT
J gene: TRBJ1-1
clone size: .
D gene: .
V gene: TRBV3-1

CDR3 protein: CASAPDRDPYEQYF
CDR3 DNA: TGTGCTAGTGCCCCCGACAGGGACCCCTACGAGCAGTACTTC
J gene: TRBJ2-7
clone size: .
D gene: TRBD1
V gene: TRBV12-5

CDR3 protein: CAWSVLVHEQFF
CDR3 DNA: TGTGCCTGGAGTGTACTAGTGCATGAGCAGTTCTTC
J gene: TRBJ2-1
clone size: .
D gene: .
V gene: TRBV30